This TCR beta chain was identified during a study of Ad26.COV2.S vaccination and SARS-CoV-2 variants. Looking at the study overall: The Ad26.COV2.S arm of the COV1001 trial was where the donor was placed.

Notes on the study in general: Responses of T cells in total may have been underestimated by the TCR breadth and depth analyses.

V was trimmed by 2 bases and J by 5 bases, leaving 6 bases between them. Germline V gene data show CDR1 as GTSNPN and CDR2 as SVGIG (reference sequence). This CDR3 spans 11 amino acids. Stated treatment: some 19 received Ad26.COV2.S at low or high dose, single or two shots; about 5 received placebo; per-sample allocation not given. Sampling was performed 63 days after the first vaccine or placebo injection. Boston provided a donor who was an adult aged 18-55 years. Notes on this clone: Its target is unknown. Other nucleotide sequences from this sample produce the same CDR3.

The repertoire was sequenced with immunoSEQ multiplex PCR; TCRdb's copy has only in-frame clones and lacks some. Seen here are around 350,000 clones, 85% observed once, and the top ten hold 2.5% to 3.5%. V usage is TRBV30 and J usage is TRBJ2-5; D unresolved. The sample consisted of peripheral blood, taken in a trial of Ad26.COV2.S vaccine versus placebo. This sequence originates from a person between 18 and 65 years old who received the Ad26.COV2.S COVID-19 vaccine or a placebo. The CDR3 sequence: CAWSLGETQYF. CDR3 in DNA: TGTGCCTGGAGTTTGGGTGAGACCCAGTACTTC.